Below are 10 T cell receptor beta chains sequenced from a single sample in a study of cytomegalovirus exposure and HLA in healthy donors. The PCR had 60 Vbeta and 13 Jbeta primers. Sequencing used immunoSEQ multiplex PCR; TCRdb keeps in-frame clones, though not all of them. The sample consists of roughly 200,000 clones, about 80% of them appearing once. Sample: PBMCs. These receptor sequences come from a man in his forties in good health and CMV-seropositive.

This rearrangement joins TRBV27 to TRBJ2-1; TRBD1 agrees at 9 bases. There are 14 residues in the CDR3. Germline V lookup: CDR1 MNHEY, CDR2 SMNVEV (reference sequence). V shed 6 bases and J 7 bases; nucleotides not matched to a gene: 7. The CDR3 bases are TGTGCCAGCAGCCCGGGACAGGGTGTTAATGAGCAGTTCTTC. Amino acid sequence: CASSPGQGVNEQFF.

The gene calls are TRBV9 and TRBJ2-1, with D possibly matching TRBD2 (6 bases). The CDR3 sequence is 15 residues long. Germline V lookup: CDR1 SGDLS, CDR2 YYNGEE. V gave up 1 base and J gave up 9 bases, with 17 bases separating them. The CDR3 region is CASSVSGEILGEQFF. The CDR3 DNA follows: TGTGCCAGCAGCGTATCGGGGGAGATTTTGGGTGAGCAGTTCTTC.

This clone has more than one count but fewer than ten. The chain links TRBV28 to TRBJ1-2; TRBD1 aligns across 7 bases. CDR1 MDHEN and CDR2 SYDVKM come from the germline V gene. The CDR3 is 16 residues long. V trimming: 6 bases; J trimming: 3 bases; junction bases outside the gene matches: 13. The CDR3 sequence: CASSQWRGGPYYGYTF. CDR3 in DNA: TGTGCCAGCAGCCAATGGCGAGGGGGCCCTTACTATGGCTACACCTTC.

V usage is TRBV6-4 and J usage is TRBJ1-1; TRBD1 might be the D (5 bases). CDR3 size: 13 residues. Trimming left V 6 bases short and J 3 bases short, with 11 bases between. Germline CDR1 reads MRHNA; CDR2 reads SNTAGT. The CDR3 bases are TGTGCCAGCAGCCCCGACAGAGACACTGAAGCTTTCTTT. This codes for CASSPDRDTEAFF.

This chain connects TRBV9 to TRBJ2-5, with D possibly matching TRBD1 (6 bases). The length of the CDR3 is 14 residues. Germline CDR1 is SGDLS and CDR2 is YYNGEE. V lost 0 bases and J lost 5, with 11 bases in between. CDR3 protein: CASSVASGEETQYF. Here the CDR3 DNA reads TGTGCCAGCAGCGTAGCGTCAGGGGAGGAGACCCAGTACTTC.

A single count supports this clone. The chain has TRBV28 and TRBJ2-7, with 7 nucleotides matching TRBD2. V lost 5 bases to trimming and J lost 0 bases; unmatched junction nucleotides: 7. Germline loops: CDR1 MDHEN, CDR2 SYDVKM. The CDR3 contains 15 residues. In DNA, the CDR3 is TGTGCCAGCAGTCAGACTAGCCCTTTCTCCTACGAGCAGTACTTC. This codes for CASSQTSPFSYEQYF.

The rearrangement joins TRBV5-1 to TRBJ2-3; TRBD2 aligns across 13 bases. CDR3 length equals 17 residues. Germline-derived CDR1 and CDR2 are SGHRS and YFSETQ. V lost 1 base, J lost 3 bases, and 5 bases stayed unmatched. CDR3 sequence (DNA): TGCGCCAGCAGCTTGTTTCTACTAGCGGGAGGGACAGATACGCAGTATTTT. This gives the protein CASSLFLLAGGTDTQYF.

The J gene is TRBJ2-3, the V gene TRBV4-1, with a possible D match to TRBD2 (5 bases). Germline V lookup: CDR1 MGHRA, CDR2 YSYEKL. The CDR3 length is 15 residues. Between the trimmed V and J ends, which lost 4 bases and 0 bases, there was a span of 11 bases. The CDR3 protein is CASSPSGTSTDTQYF. DNA of the CDR3: TGCGCCAGCAGCCCCAGCGGAACTAGCACAGATACGCAGTATTTT.

This clone was counted a single time. V usage is TRBV20-1 and J usage is TRBJ2-7; tentatively, D is TRBD2 (6 bases). Between the trimmed V and J ends, which lost 6 bases and 5 bases, there was a span of 11 bases. This CDR3 comprises 11 residues. Germline V gives CDR1 DFQATT, CDR2 SNEGSKA (reference sequence). CDR3 protein: CSARWGDEQYF. The CDR3 bases are TGCAGTGCGAGGTGGGGGGACGAGCAGTACTTC.

This rearrangement joins TRBV6-6 to TRBJ2-5; 9 bases fit TRBD1. The germline CDR1 and CDR2 sequences are MNHNY and SVGAGI (reference sequence). The CDR3 covers 14 residues. V shed 8 bases and J 6 bases; nucleotides not matched to a gene: 10. The CDR3 DNA reads TGTGCCAGCTCTACAGGGGGCTTTGAAAAGACCCAGTACTTC. It is translated as CASSTGGFEKTQYF.